The entry below describes one TCR beta chain. Measured with immunoSEQ multiplex PCR; TCRdb has only the in-frame clones, and not every one. The sample consists of about 88,000 clones, 92% of them appearing once. The ends lost 2 bases at V and 4 bases at J; junction bases unmatched: 17. Per germline, CDR1 PRHDT and CDR2 FYEKMQ (reference sequence). The CDR3 has 18 amino acids. This entry comes from a study of T cell changes during pregnancy in multiple sclerosis. This TCR was sampled from a female donor with multiple sclerosis, enrolled in a pregnancy study. The chain is built from TRBV13 and TRBJ2-7; 7 bases are a match to TRBD1. Sequencing was performed on peripheral blood, taken in the first trimester of pregnancy. CDR3 DNA sequence: TGTGCCAGCAGCTTACTATCCGAAGGGGGCAGGGATCGTTACGAGCAGTACTTC. Translating it yields CASSLLSEGGRDRYEQYF.